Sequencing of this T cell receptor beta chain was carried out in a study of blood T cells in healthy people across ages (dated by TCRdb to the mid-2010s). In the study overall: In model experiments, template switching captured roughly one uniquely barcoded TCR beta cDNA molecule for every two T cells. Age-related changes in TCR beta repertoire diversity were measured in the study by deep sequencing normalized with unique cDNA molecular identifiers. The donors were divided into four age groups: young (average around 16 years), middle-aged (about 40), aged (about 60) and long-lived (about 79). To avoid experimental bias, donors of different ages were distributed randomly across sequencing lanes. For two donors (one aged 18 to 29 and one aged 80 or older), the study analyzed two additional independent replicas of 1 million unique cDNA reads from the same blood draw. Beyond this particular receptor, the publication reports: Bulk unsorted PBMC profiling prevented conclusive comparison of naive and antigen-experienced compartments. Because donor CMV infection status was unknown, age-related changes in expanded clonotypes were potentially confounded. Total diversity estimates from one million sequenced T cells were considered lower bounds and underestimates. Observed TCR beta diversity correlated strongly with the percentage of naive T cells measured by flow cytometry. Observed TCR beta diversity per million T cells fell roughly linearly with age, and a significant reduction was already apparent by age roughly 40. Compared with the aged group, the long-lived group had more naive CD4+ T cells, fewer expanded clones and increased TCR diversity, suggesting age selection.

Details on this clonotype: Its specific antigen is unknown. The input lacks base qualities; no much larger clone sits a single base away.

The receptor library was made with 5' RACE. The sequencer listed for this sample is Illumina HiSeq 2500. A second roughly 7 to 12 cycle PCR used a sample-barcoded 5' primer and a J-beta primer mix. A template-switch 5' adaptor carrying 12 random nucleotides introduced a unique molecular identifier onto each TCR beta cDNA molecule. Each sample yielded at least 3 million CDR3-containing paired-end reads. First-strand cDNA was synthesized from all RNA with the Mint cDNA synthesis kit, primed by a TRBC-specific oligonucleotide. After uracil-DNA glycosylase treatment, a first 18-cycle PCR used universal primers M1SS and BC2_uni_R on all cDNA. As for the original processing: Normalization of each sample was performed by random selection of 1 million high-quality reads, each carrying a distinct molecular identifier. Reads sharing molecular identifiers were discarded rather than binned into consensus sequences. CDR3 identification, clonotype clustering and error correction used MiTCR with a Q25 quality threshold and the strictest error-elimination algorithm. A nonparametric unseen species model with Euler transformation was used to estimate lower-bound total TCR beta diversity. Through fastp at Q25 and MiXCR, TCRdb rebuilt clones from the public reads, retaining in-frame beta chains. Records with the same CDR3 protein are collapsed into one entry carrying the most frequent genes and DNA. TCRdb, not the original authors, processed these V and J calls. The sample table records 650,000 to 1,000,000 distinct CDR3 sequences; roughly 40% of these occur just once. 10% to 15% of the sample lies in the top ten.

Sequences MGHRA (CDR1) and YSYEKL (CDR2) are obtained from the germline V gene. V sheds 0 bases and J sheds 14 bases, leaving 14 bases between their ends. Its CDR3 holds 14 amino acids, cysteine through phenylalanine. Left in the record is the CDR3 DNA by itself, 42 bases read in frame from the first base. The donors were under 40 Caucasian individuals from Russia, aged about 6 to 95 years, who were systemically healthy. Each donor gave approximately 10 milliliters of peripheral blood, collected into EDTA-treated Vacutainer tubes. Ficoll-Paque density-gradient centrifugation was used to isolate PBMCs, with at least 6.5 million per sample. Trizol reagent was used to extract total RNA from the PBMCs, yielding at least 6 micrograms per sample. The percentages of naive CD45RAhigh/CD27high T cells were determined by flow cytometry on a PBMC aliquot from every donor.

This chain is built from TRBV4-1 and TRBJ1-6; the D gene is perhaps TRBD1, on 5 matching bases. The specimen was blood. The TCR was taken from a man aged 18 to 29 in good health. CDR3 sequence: CASSQEGVPGSLHF. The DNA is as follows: TGCGCCAGCAGCCAAGAGGGGGTCCCTGGATCCCTCCACTTT.